The source of this T cell receptor (beta chain) is a study of T-cell memory formation after mild COVID-19. The overall study: TCR clusters were mostly confined to one donor each. Study-level points and caveats: Researchers found some responding clones in pre-infection memory, a sign that cross-reactive memory joined. For contracting clones, CD4+ ones sat mainly in CM and EM, CD8+ in EMRA.

Libraries for TCRalpha and TCRbeta carried sample barcodes and unique molecular identifiers via 5'RACE. From the 5' RACE reads, TCRdb called clonotypes with MiXCR, one entry per CDR3 protein. In the table there are about 290,000 distinct CDR3 sequences, 15% to 20% of which are singletons. The sample holds many counts of this clonotype. Its antigen is undetermined. V gave up 6 bases and J gave up 3 bases, with 15 bases separating them. The CDR3 runs 15 residues. Germline V gives CDR1 SGHTA, CDR2 FQGNSA. V and J are TRBV7-2 and TRBJ2-1; D not resolved. Sample: PBMCs or a T cell subset sorted from them (not recorded which). This receptor was obtained from a man aged 18 to 30 who had mild COVID-19 (a few samples of this study predate the infection). Cell type and time point are not known. CDR3 sequence: CASSRTGGFYNEQFF. The CDR3 DNA follows: TGTGCCAGCAGTCGAACGGGCGGATTCTACAATGAGCAGTTCTTC.